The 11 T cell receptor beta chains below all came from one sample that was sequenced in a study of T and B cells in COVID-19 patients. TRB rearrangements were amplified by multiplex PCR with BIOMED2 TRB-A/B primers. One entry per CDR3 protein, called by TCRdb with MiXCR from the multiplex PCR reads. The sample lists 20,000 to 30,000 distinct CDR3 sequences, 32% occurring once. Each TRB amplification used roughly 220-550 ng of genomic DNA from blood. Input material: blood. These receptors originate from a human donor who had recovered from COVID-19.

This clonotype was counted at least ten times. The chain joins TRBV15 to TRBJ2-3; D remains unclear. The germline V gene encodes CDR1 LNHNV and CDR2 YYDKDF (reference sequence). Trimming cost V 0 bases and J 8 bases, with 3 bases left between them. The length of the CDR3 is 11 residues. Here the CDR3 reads CATSRDGTQYF. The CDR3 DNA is TGTGCCACCAGCAGAGATGGTACGCAGTATTTT.

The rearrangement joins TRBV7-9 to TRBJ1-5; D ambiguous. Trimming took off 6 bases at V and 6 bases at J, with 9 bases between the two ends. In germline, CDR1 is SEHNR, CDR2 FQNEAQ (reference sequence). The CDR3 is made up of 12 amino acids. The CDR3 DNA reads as TGTGCCAGCAGGGAAGGGAGTCAGCCCCAGCATTTT. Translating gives CASREGSQPQHF.

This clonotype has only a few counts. In DNA form, the CDR3 reads TGTGCCAGCAGTCAGACAGGGAGCAATCAGCCCCAGCATTTT. Translating gives CASSQTGSNQPQHF. The chain combines TRBV5-5 with TRBJ1-5, with TRBD1 matching 7 bases. This CDR3 comprises 14 residues. V gave up 5 bases and J gave up 1 base; unmatched junction bases: 3. The germline V gene has CDR1 SGHKS and CDR2 YYEKEE (reference sequence).

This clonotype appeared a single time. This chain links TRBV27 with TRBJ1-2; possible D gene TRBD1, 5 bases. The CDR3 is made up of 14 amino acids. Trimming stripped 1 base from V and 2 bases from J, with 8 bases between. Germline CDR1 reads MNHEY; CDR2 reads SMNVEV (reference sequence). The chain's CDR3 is CASSLLGGNYGYTF. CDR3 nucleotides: TGTGCCAGCAGTTTATTGGGGGGAAACTATGGCTACACCTTC.

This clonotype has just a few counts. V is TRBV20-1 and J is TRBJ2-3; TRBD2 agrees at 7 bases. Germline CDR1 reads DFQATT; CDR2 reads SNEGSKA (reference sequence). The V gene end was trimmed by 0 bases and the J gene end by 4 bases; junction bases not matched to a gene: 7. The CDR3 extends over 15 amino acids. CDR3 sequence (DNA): TGCAGTGCTAGAGATCCGGCGGGAGTGGCAGATACGCAGTATTTT. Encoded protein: CSARDPAGVADTQYF.

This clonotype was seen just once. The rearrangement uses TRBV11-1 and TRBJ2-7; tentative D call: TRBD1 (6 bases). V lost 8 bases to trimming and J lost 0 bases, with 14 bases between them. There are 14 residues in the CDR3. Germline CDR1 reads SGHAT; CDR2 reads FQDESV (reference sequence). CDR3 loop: CASHQGPSSYEQYF. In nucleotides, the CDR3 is TGTGCCAGCCACCAGGGGCCTAGCTCCTACGAGCAGTACTTC.

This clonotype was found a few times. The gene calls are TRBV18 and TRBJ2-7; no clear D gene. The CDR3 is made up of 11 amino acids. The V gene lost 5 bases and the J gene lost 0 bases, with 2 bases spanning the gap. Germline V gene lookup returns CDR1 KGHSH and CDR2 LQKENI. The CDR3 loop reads CASSGSYEQYF. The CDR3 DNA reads TGTGCCAGCTCAGGCTCCTACGAGCAGTACTTC.

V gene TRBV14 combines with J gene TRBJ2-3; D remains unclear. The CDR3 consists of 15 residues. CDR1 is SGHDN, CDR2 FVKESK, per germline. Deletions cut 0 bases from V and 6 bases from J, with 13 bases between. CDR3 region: CASSQDHGAWDTQYF. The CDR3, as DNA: TGTGCCAGCAGCCAAGATCACGGAGCCTGGGATACGCAGTATTTT. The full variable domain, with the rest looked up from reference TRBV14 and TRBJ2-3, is EAGVTQFPSHSVIEKGQTVTLRCDPISGHDNLYWYRRVMGKEIKFLLHFVKESKQDESGMPNNRFLAERTGGTYSTLKVQPAELEDSGVYFCASSQDHGAWDTQYFGPGTRLTVL.

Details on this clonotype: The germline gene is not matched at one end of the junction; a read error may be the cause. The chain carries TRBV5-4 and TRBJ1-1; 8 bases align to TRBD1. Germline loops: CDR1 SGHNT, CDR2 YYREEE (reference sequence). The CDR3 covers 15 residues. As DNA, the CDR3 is TGCGCCAGCAGCCCGACAGGGGCGTTAAACACTGAAGCTTTCTTT. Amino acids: CASSPTGALNTEAFF.

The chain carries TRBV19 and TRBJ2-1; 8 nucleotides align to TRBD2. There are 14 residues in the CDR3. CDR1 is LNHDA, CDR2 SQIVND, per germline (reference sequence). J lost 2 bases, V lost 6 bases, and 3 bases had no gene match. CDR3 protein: CASRDSGAYNEQFF. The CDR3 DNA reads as TGTGCCAGTAGAGATAGCGGGGCCTACAATGAGCAGTTCTTC.

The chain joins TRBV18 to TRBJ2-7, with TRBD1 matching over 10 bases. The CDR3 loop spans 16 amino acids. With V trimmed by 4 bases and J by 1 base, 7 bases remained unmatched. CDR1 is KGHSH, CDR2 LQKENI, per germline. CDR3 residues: CASSRATGGESYEQYF. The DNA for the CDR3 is TGTGCCAGCTCACGAGCGACAGGGGGCGAATCCTACGAGCAGTACTTC.